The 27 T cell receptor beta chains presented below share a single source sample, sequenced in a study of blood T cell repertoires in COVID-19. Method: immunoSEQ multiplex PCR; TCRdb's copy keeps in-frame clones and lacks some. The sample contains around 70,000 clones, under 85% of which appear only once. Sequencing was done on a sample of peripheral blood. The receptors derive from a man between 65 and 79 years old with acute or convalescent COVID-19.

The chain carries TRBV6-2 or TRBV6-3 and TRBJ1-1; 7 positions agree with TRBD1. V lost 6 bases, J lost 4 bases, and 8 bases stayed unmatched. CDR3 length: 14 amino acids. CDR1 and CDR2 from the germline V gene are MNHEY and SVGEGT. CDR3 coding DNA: TGTGCCAGCAGCCGGACAGGAGACGCCACTGAAGCTTTCTTT. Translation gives CASSRTGDATEAFF.

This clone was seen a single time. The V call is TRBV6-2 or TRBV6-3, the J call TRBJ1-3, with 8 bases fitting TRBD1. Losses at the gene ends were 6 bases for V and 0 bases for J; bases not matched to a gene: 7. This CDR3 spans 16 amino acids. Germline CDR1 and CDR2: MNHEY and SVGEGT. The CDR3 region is CASSLDRVDSGNTIYF. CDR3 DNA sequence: TGTGCCAGCAGCCTGGACAGGGTGGACTCTGGAAACACCATATATTTT.

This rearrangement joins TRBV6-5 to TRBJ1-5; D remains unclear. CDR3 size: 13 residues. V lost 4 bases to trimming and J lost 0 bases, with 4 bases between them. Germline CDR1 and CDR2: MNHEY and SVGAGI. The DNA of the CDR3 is TGTGCCAGCAGTTTCCATAGCAATCAGCCCCAGCATTTT. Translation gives CASSFHSNQPQHF.

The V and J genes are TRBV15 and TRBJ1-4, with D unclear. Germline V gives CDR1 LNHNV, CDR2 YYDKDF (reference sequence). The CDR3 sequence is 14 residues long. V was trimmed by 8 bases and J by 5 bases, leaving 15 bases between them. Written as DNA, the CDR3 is TGTGCCACCGCCTTCCCGGGGTCAAATGAAAAACTGTTTTTT. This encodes CATAFPGSNEKLFF.

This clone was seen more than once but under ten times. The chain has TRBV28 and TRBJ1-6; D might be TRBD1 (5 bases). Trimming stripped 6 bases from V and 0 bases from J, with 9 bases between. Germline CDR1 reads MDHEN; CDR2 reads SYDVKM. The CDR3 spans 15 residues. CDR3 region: CASSPGGSYNSPLHF. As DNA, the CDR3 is TGTGCCAGCAGCCCCGGGGGCTCCTATAATTCACCCCTCCACTTT.

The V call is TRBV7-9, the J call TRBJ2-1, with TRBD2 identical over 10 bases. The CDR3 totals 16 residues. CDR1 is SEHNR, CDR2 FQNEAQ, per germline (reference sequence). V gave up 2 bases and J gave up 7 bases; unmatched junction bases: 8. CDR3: CASSLTSGRGGNEQFF. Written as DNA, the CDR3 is TGTGCCAGCAGCTTAACAAGCGGGAGGGGTGGAAATGAGCAGTTCTTC. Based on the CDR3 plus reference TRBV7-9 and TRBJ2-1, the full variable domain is DTGVSQNPRHKITKRGQNVTFRCDPISEHNRLYWYRQTLGQGPEFLTYFQNEAQLEKSRLLSDRFSAERPKGSFSTLEIQRTEQGDSAMYLCASSLTSGRGGNEQFFGPGTRLTVL.

In DNA form, the CDR3 reads TGTGCCAGCAGCTTAGCCGGGACTAGCGGGAGTAAGAATGAGCAGTTCTTC. This encodes CASSLAGTSGSKNEQFF. This chain connects TRBV7-2 to TRBJ2-1; 14 bases line up with TRBD2. Germline V lookup: CDR1 SGHTA, CDR2 FQGNSA. This CDR3 has 17 residues. Trimming took 0 bases from V and 7 from J; bases not matched to a gene: 5.

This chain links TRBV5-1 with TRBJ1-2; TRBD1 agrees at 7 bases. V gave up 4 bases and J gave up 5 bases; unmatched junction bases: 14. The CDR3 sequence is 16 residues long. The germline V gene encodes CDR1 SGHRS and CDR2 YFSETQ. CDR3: CASSALGQAGAYGYTF. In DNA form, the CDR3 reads TGCGCCAGCAGCGCCCTCGGACAGGCCGGGGCTTATGGCTACACCTTC.

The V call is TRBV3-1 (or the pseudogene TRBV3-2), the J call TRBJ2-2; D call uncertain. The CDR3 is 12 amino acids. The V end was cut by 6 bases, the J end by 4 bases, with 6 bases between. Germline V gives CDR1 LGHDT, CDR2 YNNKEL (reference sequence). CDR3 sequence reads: CASRFLTGELFF. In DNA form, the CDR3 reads TGTGCCAGCAGATTCCTCACCGGGGAGCTGTTTTTT.

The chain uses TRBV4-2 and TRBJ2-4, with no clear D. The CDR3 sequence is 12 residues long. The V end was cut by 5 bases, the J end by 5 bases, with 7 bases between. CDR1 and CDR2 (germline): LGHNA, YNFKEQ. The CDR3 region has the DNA TGTGCCAGCAGCTTAGGAGAAAACATTCAGTACTTC. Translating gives CASSLGENIQYF.

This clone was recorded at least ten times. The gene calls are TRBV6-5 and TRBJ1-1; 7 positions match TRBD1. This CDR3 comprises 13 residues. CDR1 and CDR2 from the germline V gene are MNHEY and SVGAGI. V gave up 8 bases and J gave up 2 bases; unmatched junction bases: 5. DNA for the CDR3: TGTGCCAGCGCCCCAGGGGGAAACACTGAAGCTTTCTTT. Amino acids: CASAPGGNTEAFF.

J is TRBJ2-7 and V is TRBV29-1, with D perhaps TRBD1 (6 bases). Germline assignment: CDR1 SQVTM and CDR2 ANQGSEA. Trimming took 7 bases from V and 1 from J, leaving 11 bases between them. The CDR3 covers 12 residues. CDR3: CSGGQSSYEQYF. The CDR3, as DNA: TGCAGCGGAGGACAGAGTTCCTACGAGCAGTACTTC.

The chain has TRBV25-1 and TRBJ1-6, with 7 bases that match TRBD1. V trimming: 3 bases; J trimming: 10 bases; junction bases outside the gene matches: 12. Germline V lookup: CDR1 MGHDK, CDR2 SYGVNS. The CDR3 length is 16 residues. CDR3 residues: CASSDHNRDRTSPLHF. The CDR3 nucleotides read TGTGCCAGCAGTGATCACAACCGGGACAGAACCTCACCCCTCCACTTT.

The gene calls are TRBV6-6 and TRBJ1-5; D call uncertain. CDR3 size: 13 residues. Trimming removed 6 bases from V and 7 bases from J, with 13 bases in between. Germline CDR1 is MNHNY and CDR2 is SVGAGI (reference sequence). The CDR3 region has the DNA TGTGCCAGCAGGAGGGCTGCGGGGCAGCCCCAGCATTTT. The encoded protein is CASRRAAGQPQHF.

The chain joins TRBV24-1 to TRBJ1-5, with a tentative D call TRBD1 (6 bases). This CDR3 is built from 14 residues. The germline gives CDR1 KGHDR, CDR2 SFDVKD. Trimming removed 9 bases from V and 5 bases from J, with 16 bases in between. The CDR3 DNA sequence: TGTGCCACCGGACACCGGGACAACGATCAGCCCCAGCATTTT. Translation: CATGHRDNDQPQHF.

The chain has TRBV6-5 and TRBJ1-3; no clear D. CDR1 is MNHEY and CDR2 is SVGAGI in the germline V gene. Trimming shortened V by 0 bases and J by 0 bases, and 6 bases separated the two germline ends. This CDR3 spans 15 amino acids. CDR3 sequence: CASSYSSNSGNTIYF. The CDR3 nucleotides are TGTGCCAGCAGTTACTCGTCCAACTCTGGAAACACCATATATTTT.

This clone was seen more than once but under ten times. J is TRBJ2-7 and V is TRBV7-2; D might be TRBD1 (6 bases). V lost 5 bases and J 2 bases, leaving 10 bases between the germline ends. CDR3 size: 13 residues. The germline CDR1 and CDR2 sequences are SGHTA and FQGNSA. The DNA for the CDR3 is TGTGCCAGCAGCAGGGGGAGAGCCTACGAGCAGTACTTC. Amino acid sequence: CASSRGRAYEQYF.

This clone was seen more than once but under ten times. The chain's CDR3 is CASSLTPNTGELFF. The CDR3 DNA sequence: TGTGCCAGCAGCTTAACACCGAACACCGGGGAGCTGTTTTTT. The chain joins TRBV11-1 to TRBJ2-2; D call uncertain. The CDR3 spans 14 residues. Per germline, CDR1 SGHAT and CDR2 FQDESV (reference sequence). V was pared by 2 bases and J by 0 bases, with 4 bases between.

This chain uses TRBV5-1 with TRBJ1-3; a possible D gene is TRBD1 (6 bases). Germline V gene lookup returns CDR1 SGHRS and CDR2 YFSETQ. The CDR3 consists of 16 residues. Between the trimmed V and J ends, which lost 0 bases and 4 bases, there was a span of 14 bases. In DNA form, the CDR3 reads TGCGCCAGCAGCTTGGCGGGGACATCGCTGGGAAACACCATATATTTT. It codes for CASSLAGTSLGNTIYF.

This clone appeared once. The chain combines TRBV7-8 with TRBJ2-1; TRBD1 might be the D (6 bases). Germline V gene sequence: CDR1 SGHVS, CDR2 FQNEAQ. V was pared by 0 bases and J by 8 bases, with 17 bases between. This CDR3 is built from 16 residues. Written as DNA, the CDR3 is TGTGCCAGCAGCTTAGCGCAAGCGAACCACAGGGATGAGCAGTTCTTC. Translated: CASSLAQANHRDEQFF.

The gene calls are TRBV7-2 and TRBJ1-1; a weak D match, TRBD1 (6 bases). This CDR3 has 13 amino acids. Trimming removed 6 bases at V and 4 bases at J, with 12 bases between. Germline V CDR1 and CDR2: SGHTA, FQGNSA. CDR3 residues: CASRPRGGTEAFF. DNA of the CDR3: TGTGCCAGCAGGCCAAGGGGGGGCACTGAAGCTTTCTTT.

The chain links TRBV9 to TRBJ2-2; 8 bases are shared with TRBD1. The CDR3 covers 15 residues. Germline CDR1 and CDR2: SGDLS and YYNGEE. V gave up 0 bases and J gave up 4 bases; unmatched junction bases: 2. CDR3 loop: CASSVAGTGTGELFF. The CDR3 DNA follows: TGTGCCAGCAGCGTAGCCGGGACAGGCACCGGGGAGCTGTTTTTT.

CDR3 coding DNA: TGTGCCAGCAGAACTGCCGGGACAGGGGTTTCACCCCTCCACTTT. As protein: CASRTAGTGVSPLHF. V is TRBV6-6 and J is TRBJ1-6, with 10 positions matching TRBD1. The junction had 8 bases not matched to a gene; V was cut back by 6 bases and J by 9 bases. The CDR3 spans 15 residues. Germline V gene data show CDR1 as MNHNY and CDR2 as SVGAGI (reference sequence).

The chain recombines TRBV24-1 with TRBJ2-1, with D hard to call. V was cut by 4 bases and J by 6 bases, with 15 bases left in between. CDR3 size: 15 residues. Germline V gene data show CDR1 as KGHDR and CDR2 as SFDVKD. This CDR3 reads CATSENHPMANEQFF. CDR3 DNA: TGTGCCACCAGTGAAAACCACCCAATGGCCAATGAGCAGTTCTTC.

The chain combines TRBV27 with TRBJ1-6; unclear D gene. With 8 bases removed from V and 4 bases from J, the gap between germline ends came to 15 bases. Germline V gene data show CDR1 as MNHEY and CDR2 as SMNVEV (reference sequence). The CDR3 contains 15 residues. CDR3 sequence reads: CASSPGPVYNSPLHF. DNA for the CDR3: TGTGCCAGCTCGCCTGGCCCTGTTTATAATTCACCCCTCCACTTT.

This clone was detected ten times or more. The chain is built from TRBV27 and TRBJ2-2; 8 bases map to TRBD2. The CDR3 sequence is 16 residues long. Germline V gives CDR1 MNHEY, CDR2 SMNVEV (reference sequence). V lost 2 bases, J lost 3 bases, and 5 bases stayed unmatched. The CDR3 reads CASSLRGGDYTGELFF. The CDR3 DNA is TGTGCCAGCAGTTTACGGGGGGGCGACTACACCGGGGAGCTGTTTTTT.

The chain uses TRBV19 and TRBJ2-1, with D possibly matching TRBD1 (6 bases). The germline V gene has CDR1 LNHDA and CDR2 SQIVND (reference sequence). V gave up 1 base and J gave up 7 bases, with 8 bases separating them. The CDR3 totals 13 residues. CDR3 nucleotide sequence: TGTGCCAGTAGTATAGCAGGGGTGAATGAGCAGTTCTTC. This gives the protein CASSIAGVNEQFF.